This is a list of T cell receptor beta chains from one sample in a study of blood T cells in healthy people across ages. TCRdb re-called the 5' RACE reads with MiXCR, one entry per CDR3 protein. The sample lists under 1,000,000 distinct CDR3 sequences; roughly 34% were seen once. Input material: blood. The receptors originated from a man between 18 and 29 years old in good health. Each CDR3 is given without its conserved first and last residue. Fields, in order: V gene, D gene, CDR3 protein. A D gene is named only where the DNA matches it firmly.

TRBV20-1 TRBD2 SAYRLAGKETQY
TRBV6-2/TRBV6-3 . ASSTLRHYQETQY
TRBV28 TRBD1 ASSPDRQNTGELF
TRBV7-2 . ASSLEGVTSPSYEQY
TRBV6-2/TRBV6-3 . ATQDIQETQY
TRBV6-6 . ASSQQGGYNSPLH
TRBV5-1 TRBD1 ASSGDRSHEQF
TRBV19 TRBD2 ASSPLISQPTSGAYEQY
TRBV9 TRBD2 ASSVAIAGGQETQY
TRBV6-6 . ASTRGSSYGYT
TRBV27 . ASSQGTASNGDIQY
TRBV29-1 . SVDSTGRYDYT
TRBV12-5 TRBD1 ASGLHLAGQAYNEQF
TRBV20-1 . SAAHRYNEQF
TRBV10-3 TRBD1 AINYQGDSYNEQF
TRBV18 . ASSPPSTGIGETQY
TRBV7-9 TRBD1 ASSSTDRGGDEQY
TRBV20-1 . SARRVAGTEAF
TRBV4-2 . ASSQDWGVNTDTQY
TRBV27 . ASSLGRTSNQPQH
TRBV4-1 . ASSQESPRGFSAF
TRBV29-1 . SVPGFSSSYNEQY
TRBV7-2 TRBD1 ASSFPTGGHGELF
TRBV7-3 . ASSGNYNSPLH
TRBV5-5 . ASSPQGTVEEAQY
TRBV4-3 . ASSQDWDSGANVLT
TRBV20-1 TRBD1 SAESPYDREILADTQY
TRBV7-2 . ASSLLNSGANVLT
TRBV5-5 . ASSLEPGAIRDTQY
TRBV27 . ASTPDRITDTQY
TRBV4-3 TRBD2 ASSQEGGYGANVLT
TRBV20-1 . SARDRAAEQF
TRBV6-6 . ASRNSGEQF
TRBV29-1 . SVIGSHRADTQY
TRBV7-9 TRBD2 ASSSRTSAETQY
TRBV7-2 . ASSTTSFTDTQY
TRBV4-3 . ASVGNDNEQF
TRBV12-3/TRBV12-4 . ASSWAGFQPQH
TRBV2 . ASTLTRATPKGAF
TRBV30 . AWLQDLNTEAF
TRBV7-2 TRBD1 ASSLAGQNQPQH
TRBV6-2/TRBV6-3 TRBD2 ASQRIAGLSYNEQF
TRBV12-3/TRBV12-4 TRBD2 ASSLGLAGWADTQY
TRBV27 . ASSEQSGSVEETQY
TRBV27 TRBD1 ASSPDRGEYNEQY
TRBV15 TRBD1 ATSIDRAGETQY
TRBV4-1 . TSSQAPGPFYGYT
TRBV18 TRBD2 ASSRSRLGGADTQY
TRBV12-3/TRBV12-4 . ASSLSSPPGETQY
TRBV5-6 TRBD1 ASSSETGGGDTQY
TRBV9 TRBD1 ASSGGTVIEPLH
TRBV2 . ASGGSGGDTGELF
TRBV15 . ATSRDQKDTEAF
TRBV7-9 . ASSLVPDRNGYT